This TCR beta chain was recorded in a study of PD-1 blockade in classical Hodgkin lymphoma. The study's findings and limits: Complete responders showed a baseline diversity that resembled the diversity of newly diagnosed patients.

The sample's time point: cycle 4 day 1 (C4D1), after less than seven weeks of nivolumab. Each patient's relapse followed autologous stem cell transplantation, and brentuximab vedotin exposure varied. From thawed PBMCs, CD8+ T cells were isolated by magnetic negative selection. With respect to this clone: Its antigen is undetermined.

Clones were read by immunoSEQ multiplex PCR, and TCRdb kept only the in-frame ones, dropping some. Here the sample spans thousands of clones, approximately 73% being singletons. CDR1 is KGHSH, CDR2 LQKENI, per germline. There are 15 residues in the CDR3. V lost 4 bases and J lost 5, with 17 bases in between. The chain links TRBV18 to TRBJ1-2; TRBD1 might be the D (5 bases). The TCR comes from a human donor with classical Hodgkin lymphoma. The starting material was CD8+ T cells from blood, obtained before the fourth cycle of nivolumab. The CDR3, as DNA: TGTGCCAGCTCACTAGAGGAGACAGTCGGGTATGGCTACACCTTC. Amino acids: CASSLEETVGYGYTF. The full variable domain, rest sourced from reference TRBV18 and TRBJ1-2, is NAGVMQNPRHLVRRRGQEARLRCSPMKGHSHVYWYRQLPEEGLKFMVYLQKENIIDESGMPKERFSAEFPKEGPSILRIQQVVRGDSAAYFCASSLEETVGYGYTFGSGTRLTVV.